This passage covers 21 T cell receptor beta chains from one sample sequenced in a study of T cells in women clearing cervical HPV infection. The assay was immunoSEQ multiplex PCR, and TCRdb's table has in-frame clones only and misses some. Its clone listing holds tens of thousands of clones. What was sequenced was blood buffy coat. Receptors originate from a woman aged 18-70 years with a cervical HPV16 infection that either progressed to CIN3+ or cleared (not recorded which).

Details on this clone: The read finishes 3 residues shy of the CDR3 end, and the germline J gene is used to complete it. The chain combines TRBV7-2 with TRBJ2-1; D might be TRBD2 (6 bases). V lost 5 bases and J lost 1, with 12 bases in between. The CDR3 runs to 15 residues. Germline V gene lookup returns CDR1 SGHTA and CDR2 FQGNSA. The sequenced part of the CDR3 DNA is TGTGCCAGCAGCCCCCGACTAGAATCCTACAATGAG. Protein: CASSPRLESYNE. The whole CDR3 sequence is CASSPRLESYNEQFF.

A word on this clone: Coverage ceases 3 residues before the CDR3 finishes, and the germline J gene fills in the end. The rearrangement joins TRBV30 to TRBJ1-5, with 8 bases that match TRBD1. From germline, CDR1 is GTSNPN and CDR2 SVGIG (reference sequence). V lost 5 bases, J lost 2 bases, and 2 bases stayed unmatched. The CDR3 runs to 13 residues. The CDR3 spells CAWSGGGNQPQHF. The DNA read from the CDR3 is TGTGCCTGGTCAGGGGGCGGCAATCAGCCC.

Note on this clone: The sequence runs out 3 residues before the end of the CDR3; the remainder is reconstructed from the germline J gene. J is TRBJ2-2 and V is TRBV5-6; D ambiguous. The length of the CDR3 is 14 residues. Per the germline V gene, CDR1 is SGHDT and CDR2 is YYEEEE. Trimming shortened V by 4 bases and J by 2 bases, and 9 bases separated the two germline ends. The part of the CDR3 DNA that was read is TGTGCCAGCAGCGCTGGGCCCAACACCGGGGAG. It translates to CASSAGPNTGE. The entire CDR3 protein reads CASSAGPNTGELFF. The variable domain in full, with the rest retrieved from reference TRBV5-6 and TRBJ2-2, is DAGVTQSPTHLIKTRGQQVTLRCSPKSGHDTVSWYQQALGQGPQFIFQYYEEEERQRGNFPDRFSGHQFPNYSSELNVNALLLGDSALYLCASSAGPNTGELFFGEGSRLTVL.

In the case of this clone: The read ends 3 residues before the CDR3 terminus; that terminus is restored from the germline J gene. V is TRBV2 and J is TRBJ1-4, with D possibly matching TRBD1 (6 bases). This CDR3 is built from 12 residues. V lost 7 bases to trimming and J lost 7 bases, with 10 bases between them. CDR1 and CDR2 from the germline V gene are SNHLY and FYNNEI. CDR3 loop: CASNQGFEKLFF. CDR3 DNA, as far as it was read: TGTGCCAGCAACCAGGGGTTTGAAAAA.

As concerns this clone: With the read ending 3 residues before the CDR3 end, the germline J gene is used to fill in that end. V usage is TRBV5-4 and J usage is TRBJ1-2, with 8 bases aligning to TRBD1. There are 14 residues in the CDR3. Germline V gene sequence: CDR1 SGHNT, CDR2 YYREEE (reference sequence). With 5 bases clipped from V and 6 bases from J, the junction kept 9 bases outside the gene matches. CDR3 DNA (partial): TGTGCCAGCAGGGACCGGGACAGGAATCATGGC. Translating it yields CASRDRDRNHG. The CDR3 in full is CASRDRDRNHGYTF.

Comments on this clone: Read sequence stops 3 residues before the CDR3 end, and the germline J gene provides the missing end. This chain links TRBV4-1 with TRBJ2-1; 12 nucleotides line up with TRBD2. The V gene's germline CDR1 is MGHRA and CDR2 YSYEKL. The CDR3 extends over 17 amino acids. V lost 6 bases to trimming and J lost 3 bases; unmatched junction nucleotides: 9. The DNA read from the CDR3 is TGCGCCAGCAGTCATGCTAGCGGGGGGGCAAGCTACAATGAG. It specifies CASSHASGGASYNE. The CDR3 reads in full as CASSHASGGASYNEQFF.

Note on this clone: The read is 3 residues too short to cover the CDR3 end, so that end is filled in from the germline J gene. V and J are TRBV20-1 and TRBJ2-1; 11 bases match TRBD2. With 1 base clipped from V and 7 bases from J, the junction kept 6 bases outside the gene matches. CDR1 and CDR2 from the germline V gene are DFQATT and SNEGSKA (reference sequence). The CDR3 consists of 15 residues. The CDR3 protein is CSARVLAGDGNEQFF. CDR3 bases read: TGCAGTGCTAGAGTACTAGCGGGAGACGGAAATGAG.

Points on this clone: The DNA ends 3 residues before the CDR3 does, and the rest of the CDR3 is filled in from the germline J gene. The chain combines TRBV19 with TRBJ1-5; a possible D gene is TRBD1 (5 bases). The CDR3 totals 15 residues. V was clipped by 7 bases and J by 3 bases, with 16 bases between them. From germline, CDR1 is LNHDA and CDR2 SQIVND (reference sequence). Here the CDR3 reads CASTINRDSNQPQHF. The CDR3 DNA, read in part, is TGTGCCAGTACCATAAACCGGGACTCCAATCAGCCC.

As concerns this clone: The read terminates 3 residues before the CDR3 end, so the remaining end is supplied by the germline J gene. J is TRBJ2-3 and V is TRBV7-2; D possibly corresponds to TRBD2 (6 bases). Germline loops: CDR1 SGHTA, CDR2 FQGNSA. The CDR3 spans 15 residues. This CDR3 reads CASSHRLEYQETQYF. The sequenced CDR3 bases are TGTGCCAGCAGCCATAGACTAGAGTACCAAGAGACG.

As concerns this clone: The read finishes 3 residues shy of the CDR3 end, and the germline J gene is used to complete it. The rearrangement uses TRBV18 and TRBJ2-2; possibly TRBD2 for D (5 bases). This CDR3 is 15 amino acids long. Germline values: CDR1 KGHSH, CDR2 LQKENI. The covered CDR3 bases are TGTGCCAGCTCACCACCCGGGGTCGCTAATGAAAAG. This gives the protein CASSPPGVANEK. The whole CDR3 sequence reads CASSPPGVANEKLFF.

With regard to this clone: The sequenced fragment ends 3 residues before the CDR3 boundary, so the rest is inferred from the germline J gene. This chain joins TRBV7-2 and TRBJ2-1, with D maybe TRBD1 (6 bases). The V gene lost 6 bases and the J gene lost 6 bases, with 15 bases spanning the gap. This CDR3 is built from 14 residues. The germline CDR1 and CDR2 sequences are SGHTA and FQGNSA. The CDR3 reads CASRHTTGFNEQFF. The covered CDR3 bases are TGTGCCAGCAGACATACAACAGGGTTCAATGAG.

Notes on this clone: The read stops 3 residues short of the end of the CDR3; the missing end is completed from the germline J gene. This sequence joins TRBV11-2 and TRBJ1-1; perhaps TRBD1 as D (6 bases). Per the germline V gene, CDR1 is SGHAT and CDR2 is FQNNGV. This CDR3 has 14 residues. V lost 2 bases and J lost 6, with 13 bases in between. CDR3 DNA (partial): TGTGCCAGCAGCTTAACAGGGTCCGTTGCTGAA. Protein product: CASSLTGSVAE. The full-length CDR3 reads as CASSLTGSVAEAFF.

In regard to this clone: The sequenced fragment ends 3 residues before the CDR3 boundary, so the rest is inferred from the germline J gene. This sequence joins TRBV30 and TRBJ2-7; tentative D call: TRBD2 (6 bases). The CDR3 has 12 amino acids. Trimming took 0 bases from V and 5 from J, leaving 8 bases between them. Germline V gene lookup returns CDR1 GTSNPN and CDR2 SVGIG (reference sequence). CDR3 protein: CAWSVTSNEQYF. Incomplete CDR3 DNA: TGTGCCTGGAGTGTGACTAGTAACGAG.

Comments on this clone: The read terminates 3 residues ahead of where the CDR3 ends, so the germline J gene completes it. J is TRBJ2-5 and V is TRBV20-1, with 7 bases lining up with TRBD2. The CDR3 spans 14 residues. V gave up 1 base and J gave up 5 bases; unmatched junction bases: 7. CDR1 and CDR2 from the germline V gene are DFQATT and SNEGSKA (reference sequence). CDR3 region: CSARGWAGGETQYF. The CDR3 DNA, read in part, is TGCAGTGCTAGAGGGTGGGCCGGGGGGGAGACC.

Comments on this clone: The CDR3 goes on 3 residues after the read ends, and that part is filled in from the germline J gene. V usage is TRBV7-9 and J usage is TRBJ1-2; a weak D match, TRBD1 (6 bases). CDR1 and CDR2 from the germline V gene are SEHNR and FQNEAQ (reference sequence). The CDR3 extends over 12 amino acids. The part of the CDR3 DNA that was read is TGTGCCAGCAGCTTAGAGGGGGATGAC. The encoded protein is CASSLEGDD. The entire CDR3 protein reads CASSLEGDDYTF. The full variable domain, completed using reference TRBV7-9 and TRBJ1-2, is DTGVSQNPRHKITKRGQNVTFRCDPISEHNRLYWYRQTLGQGPEFLTYFQNEAQLEKSRLLSDRFSAERPKGSFSTLEIQRTEQGDSAMYLCASSLEGDDYTFGSGTRLTVV.

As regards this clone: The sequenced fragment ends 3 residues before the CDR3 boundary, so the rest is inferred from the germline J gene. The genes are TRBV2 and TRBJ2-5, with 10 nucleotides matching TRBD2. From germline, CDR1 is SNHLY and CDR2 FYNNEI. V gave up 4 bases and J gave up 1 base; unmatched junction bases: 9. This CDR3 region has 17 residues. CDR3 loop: CASSAWVSGGPQETQYF. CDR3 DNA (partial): TGTGCCAGCAGTGCTTGGGTTAGCGGGGGGCCCCAAGAGACC.

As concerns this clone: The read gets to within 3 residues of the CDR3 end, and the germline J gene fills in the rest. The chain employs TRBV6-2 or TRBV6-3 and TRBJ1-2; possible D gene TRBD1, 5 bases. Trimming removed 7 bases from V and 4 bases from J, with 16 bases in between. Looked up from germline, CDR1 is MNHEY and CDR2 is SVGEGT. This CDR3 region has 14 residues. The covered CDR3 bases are TGTGCCAGCACCAAGCTAGGGGAGGGCTATGGC. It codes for CASTKLGEGYG. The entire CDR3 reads CASTKLGEGYGYTF.

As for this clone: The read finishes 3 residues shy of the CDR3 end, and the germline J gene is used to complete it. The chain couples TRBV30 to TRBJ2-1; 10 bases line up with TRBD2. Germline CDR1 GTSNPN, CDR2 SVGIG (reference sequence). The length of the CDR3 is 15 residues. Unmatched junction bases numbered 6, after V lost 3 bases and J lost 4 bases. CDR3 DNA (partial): TGTGCCTGGAGCCAACTAGCGGGACAATACAATGAG. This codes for CAWSQLAGQYNE. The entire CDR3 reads CAWSQLAGQYNEQFF.

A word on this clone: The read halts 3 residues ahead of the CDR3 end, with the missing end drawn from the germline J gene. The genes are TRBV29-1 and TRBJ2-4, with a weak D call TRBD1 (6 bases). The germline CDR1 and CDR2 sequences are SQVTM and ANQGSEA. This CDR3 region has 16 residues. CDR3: CSVVPSYYTGSYGQYF. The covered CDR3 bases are TGCAGCGTCGTTCCCTCATATTATACAGGGTCGTATGGT.

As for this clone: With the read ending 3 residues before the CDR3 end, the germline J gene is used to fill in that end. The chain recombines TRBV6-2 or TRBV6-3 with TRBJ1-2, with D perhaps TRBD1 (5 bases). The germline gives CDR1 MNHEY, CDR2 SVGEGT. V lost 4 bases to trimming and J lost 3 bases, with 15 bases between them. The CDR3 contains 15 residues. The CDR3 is CASSSPTESYYGYTF. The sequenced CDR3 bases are TGTGCCAGCAGTTCCCCGACAGAGTCGTACTATGGC.

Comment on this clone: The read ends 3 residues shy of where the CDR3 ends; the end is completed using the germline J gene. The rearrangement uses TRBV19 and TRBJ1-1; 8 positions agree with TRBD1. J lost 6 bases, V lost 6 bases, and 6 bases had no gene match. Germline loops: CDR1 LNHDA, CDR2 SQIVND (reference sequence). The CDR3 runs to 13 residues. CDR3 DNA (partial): TGTGCCAGTAGGCCCGGACAGGGAGCTGAA. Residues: CASRPGQGAE. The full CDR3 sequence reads CASRPGQGAEAFF.